The 7 T cell receptor beta chains listed next were all sequenced from one sample in a study of blood T cell repertoires in COVID-19. Clones were sequenced by immunoSEQ multiplex PCR, and TCRdb holds only the in-frame ones, with some missing. The data hold just under 150,000 clones, with roughly 81% observed a single time. The sequencing input was peripheral blood. These receptors were obtained from a human donor with acute or convalescent COVID-19. The donor label of this sample is uncertain.

This chain uses TRBV28 with TRBJ1-2; possible D gene TRBD1, 6 bases. Trimming took off 6 bases at V and 2 bases at J, with 13 bases between the two ends. There are 14 residues in the CDR3. Germline V lookup: CDR1 MDHEN, CDR2 SYDVKM. The chain's CDR3 is CASRETGVNYGYTF. The DNA for the CDR3 is TGTGCCAGCAGAGAGACAGGAGTCAACTATGGCTACACCTTC.

The chain links TRBV11-3 to TRBJ1-1; a weak D match, TRBD1 (5 bases). Trimming shortened V by 4 bases and J by 10 bases, and 19 bases separated the two germline ends. Germline V gene data show CDR1 as SGHNT and CDR2 as YENEEA. This CDR3 comprises 14 residues. The CDR3 bases are TGTGCCAGCAGCTATTTCCGGGACCCGCGGGGAGCTTTCTTT. Translation: CASSYFRDPRGAFF.

CDR3: CASRAQRAEAFF. Here the CDR3 DNA reads TGTGCCAGCAGGGCACAGCGGGCTGAAGCTTTCTTT. This chain links TRBV28 with TRBJ1-1; D unresolved. The CDR3 sequence is 12 residues long. Germline V gene sequence: CDR1 MDHEN, CDR2 SYDVKM. Trimming shortened V by 6 bases and J by 6 bases, and 11 bases separated the two germline ends. The complete variable domain, with remaining parts taken from reference TRBV28 and TRBJ1-1, reads DVKVTQSSRYLVKRTGEKVFLECVQDMDHENMFWYRQDPGLGLRLIYFSYDVKMKEKGDIPEGYSVSREKKERFSLILESASTNQTSMYLCASRAQRAEAFFGQGTRLTVV.

The genes are TRBV2 and TRBJ1-5, with a possible D match to TRBD1 (5 bases). The length of the CDR3 is 13 residues. The ends were cut back, 6 bases at V and 3 bases at J, with 9 bases in the middle. The V gene's germline CDR1 is SNHLY and CDR2 FYNNEI. This CDR3 reads CASSSGFNQPQHF. In DNA form, the CDR3 reads TGTGCCAGCAGCTCAGGGTTCAATCAGCCCCAGCATTTT.

The gene calls are TRBV28 and TRBJ1-2, with 9 bases aligning to TRBD1. The CDR3 totals 14 residues. After removal of 5 bases from V and 7 bases from J, the junction contained 8 bases not matched to a gene. Germline V gene data show CDR1 as MDHEN and CDR2 as SYDVKM. The CDR3 nucleotides read TGTGCCAGCAGTGGAACGGGACAGGGAGTTGGCTACACCTTC. Its translation: CASSGTGQGVGYTF.

This clone was seen a few times. This chain links TRBV3-1 (or the pseudogene TRBV3-2) with TRBJ2-7; TRBD2 might be the D (5 bases). Per the germline V gene, CDR1 is LGHDT and CDR2 is YNNKEL (reference sequence). The CDR3 is 12 amino acids. V lost 1 base to trimming and J lost 7 bases, with 8 bases between them. The DNA of the CDR3 is TGTGCCAGCAGCCAAGGAGGGTGGGAGCAGTACTTC. Translating gives CASSQGGWEQYF.

The chain joins TRBV4-1 to TRBJ2-1; TRBD2 aligns across 8 bases. The CDR3 is 16 amino acids. Per the germline V gene, CDR1 is MGHRA and CDR2 is YSYEKL. The ends lost 0 bases at V and 1 base at J; junction bases unmatched: 2. CDR3 DNA sequence: TGCGCCAGCAGCCAAGAGGCGGGGGGATCCTACAATGAGCAGTTCTTC. Translating it yields CASSQEAGGSYNEQFF.